The sequence of this TCR beta chain was determined in a study of blood T cells in healthy people across ages. A minimum of 6 million PBMCs was isolated per sample. Whole-study results and caveats: Per million T cells, TCR beta diversity dropped about linearly as age rose. The study found more naive CD4+ cells and higher diversity in long-lived than aged donors. The diversity estimates, figures obtained from one million T cells, were considered underestimates.

This clonotype was counted at least ten times. Its antigen is not identified. There are 14 residues in the CDR3. CDR1 is SGHTA and CDR2 is FQGNSA in the germline V gene. The V and J ends lost 5 bases and 5 bases, in that order; junction bases with no gene match: 8. Primed by a sample-barcoded 5' primer and a J-beta primer mix, a second PCR proceeded for 7 to 11 cycles. TCRdb independently ran MiXCR on the 5' RACE reads; one entry per CDR3 protein. The repertoire includes about 780,000 distinct CDR3 sequences, about 47% of them detected once, and around 18% sits in the top ten. The chain uses TRBV7-2 and TRBJ2-5; TRBD1 matches 7 bases. The clonotype originates from a man of 80 years or more in good health. The sequenced sample was blood. CDR3 protein: CASSRARGPETQYF. CDR3 nucleotides: TGTGCCAGCAGCCGGGCAAGGGGGCCGGAGACCCAGTACTTC.